These 4 T cell receptor beta chains came from one sample sequenced in a study of blood T cell repertoires in COVID-19. Sequencing used immunoSEQ multiplex PCR; TCRdb keeps in-frame clones, though not all of them. The sample holds over 70,000 clones; roughly three quarters are singletons and the top ten take approximately 9.3%. The sequenced material came from peripheral blood. All receptors come from a woman older than 75 with acute or convalescent COVID-19.

This chain joins TRBV4-1 and TRBJ2-3; D may be TRBD1 (6 bases). Trimming shortened V by 4 bases and J by 2 bases, and 16 bases separated the two germline ends. Germline V gene sequence: CDR1 MGHRA, CDR2 YSYEKL. CDR3 size: 16 residues. CDR3 protein: CASSLGAGGFTDTQYF. CDR3 nucleotides: TGCGCCAGCAGCCTGGGGGCGGGCGGGTTCACAGATACGCAGTATTTT.

This chain connects TRBV4-2 to TRBJ2-7; TRBD1 agrees at 9 bases. V was clipped by 4 bases and J by 3 bases; unmatched bases: 1. Germline V gene sequence: CDR1 LGHNA, CDR2 YNFKEQ. The CDR3 has 13 residues. In DNA form, the CDR3 reads TGTGCCAGCAGCCGGGACAGGGACTACGAGCAGTACTTC. Translating gives CASSRDRDYEQYF.

The chain combines TRBV5-5 with TRBJ2-7, with D perhaps matching TRBD2 (5 bases). Germline V CDR1 and CDR2: SGHKS, YYEKEE (reference sequence). V lost 1 base and J lost 0, with 20 bases in between. The CDR3 loop spans 18 amino acids. The CDR3 region has the DNA TGTGCCAGCAGCTTGTCCCTCGGTGAAGGGAGAAGCTCCTACGAGCAGTACTTC. Amino acids: CASSLSLGEGRSSYEQYF.

This sequence joins TRBV5-1 and TRBJ2-5, with unresolved D. The CDR3 is 14 residues long. Trimming cost V 0 bases and J 2 bases, with 8 bases left between them. The germline CDR1 and CDR2 sequences are SGHRS and YFSETQ. CDR3 amino acids: CASSLGLLQETQYF. The DNA of the CDR3 is TGCGCCAGCAGCTTGGGGCTACTACAAGAGACCCAGTACTTC.